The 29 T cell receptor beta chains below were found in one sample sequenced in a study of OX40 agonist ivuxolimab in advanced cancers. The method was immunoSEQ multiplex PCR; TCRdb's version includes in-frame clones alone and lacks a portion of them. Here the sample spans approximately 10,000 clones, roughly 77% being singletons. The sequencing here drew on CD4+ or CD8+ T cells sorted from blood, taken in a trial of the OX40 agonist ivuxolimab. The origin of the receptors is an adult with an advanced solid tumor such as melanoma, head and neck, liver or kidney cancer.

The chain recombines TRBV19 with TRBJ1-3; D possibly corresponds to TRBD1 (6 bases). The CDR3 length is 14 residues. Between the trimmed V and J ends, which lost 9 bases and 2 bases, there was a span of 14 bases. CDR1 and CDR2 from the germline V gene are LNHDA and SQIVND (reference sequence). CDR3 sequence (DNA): TGTGCCAGAGACAGGCGGCGGCCTGGAAACACCATATATTTT. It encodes CARDRRRPGNTIYF.

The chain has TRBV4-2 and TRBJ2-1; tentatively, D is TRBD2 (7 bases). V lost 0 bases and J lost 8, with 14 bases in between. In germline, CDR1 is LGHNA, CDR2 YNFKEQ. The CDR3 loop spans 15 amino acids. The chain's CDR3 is CASSQEGGGGYEQFF. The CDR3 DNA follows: TGTGCCAGCAGCCAAGAGGGCGGCGGGGGCTATGAGCAGTTCTTC.

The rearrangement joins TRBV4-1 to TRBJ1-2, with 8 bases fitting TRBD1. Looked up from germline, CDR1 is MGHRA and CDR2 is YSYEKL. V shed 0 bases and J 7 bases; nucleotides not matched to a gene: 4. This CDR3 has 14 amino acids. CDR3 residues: CASSQEAGGFGYTF. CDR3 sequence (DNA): TGCGCCAGCAGCCAAGAGGCAGGGGGCTTTGGCTACACCTTC.

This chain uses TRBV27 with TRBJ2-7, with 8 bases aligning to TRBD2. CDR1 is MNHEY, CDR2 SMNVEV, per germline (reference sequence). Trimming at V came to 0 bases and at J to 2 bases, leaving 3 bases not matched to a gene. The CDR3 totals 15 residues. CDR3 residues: CASSLSAGAPYEQYF. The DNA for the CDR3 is TGTGCCAGCAGTTTATCAGCGGGAGCTCCCTACGAGCAGTACTTC.

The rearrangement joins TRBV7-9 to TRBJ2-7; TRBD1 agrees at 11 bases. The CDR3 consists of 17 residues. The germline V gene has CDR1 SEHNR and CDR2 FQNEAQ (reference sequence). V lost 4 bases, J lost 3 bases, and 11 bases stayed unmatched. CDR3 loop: CASSSDPRDRGSYEQYF. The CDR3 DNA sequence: TGTGCCAGCAGCTCAGACCCCCGGGACAGGGGGAGCTACGAGCAGTACTTC.

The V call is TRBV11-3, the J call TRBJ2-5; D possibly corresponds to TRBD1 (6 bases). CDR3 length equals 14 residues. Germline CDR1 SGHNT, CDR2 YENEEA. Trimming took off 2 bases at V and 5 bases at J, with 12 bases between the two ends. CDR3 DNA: TGTGCCAGCAGCTTACAGGGGCTTCGGGAGACCCAGTACTTC. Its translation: CASSLQGLRETQYF.

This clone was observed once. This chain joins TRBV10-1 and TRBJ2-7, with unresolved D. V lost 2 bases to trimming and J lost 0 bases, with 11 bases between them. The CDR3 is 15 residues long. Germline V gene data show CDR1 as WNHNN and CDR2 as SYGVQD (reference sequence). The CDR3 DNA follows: TGCGCCAGCAGTGAGGGGCAGTCTAGCTCCTACGAGCAGTACTTC. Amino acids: CASSEGQSSSYEQYF.

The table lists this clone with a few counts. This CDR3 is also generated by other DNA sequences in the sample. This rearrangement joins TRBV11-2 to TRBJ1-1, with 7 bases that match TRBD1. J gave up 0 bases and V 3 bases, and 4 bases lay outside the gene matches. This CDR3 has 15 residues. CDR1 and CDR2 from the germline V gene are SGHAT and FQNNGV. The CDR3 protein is CASSLRQGLNTEAFF. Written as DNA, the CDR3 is TGTGCCAGCAGCTTGAGACAGGGCCTGAACACTGAAGCTTTCTTT.

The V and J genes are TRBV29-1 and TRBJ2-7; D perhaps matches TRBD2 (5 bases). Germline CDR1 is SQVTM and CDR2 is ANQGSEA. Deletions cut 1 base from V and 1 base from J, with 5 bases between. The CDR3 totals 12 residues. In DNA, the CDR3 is TGCAGCGTTGAAGGGACTTCCTACGAGCAGTACTTC. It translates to CSVEGTSYEQYF.

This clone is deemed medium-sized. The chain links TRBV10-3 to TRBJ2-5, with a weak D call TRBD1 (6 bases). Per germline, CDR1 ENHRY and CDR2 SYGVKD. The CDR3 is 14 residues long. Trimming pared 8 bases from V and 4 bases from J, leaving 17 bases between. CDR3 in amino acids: CAIAGADRLETQYF. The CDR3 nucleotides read TGTGCCATCGCAGGGGCGGATAGGTTAGAGACCCAGTACTTC.

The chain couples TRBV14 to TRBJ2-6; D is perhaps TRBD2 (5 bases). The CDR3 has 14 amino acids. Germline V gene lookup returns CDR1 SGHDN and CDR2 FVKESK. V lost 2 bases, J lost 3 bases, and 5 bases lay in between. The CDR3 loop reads CASSQRGGANVLTF. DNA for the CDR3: TGTGCCAGCAGCCAACGGGGTGGGGCCAACGTCCTGACTTTC.

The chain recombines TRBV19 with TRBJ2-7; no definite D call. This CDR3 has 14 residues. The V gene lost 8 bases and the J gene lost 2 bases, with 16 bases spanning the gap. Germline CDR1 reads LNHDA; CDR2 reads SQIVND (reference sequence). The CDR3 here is CASQVQVGPYEQYF. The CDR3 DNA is TGTGCCAGTCAGGTCCAAGTTGGCCCCTACGAGCAGTACTTC.

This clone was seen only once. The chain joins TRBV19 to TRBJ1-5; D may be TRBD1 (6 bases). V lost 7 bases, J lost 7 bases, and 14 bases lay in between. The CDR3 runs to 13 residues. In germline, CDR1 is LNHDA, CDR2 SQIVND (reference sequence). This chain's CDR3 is CASTRGWRQPQHF. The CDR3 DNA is TGTGCCAGTACTAGGGGGTGGCGGCAGCCCCAGCATTTT.

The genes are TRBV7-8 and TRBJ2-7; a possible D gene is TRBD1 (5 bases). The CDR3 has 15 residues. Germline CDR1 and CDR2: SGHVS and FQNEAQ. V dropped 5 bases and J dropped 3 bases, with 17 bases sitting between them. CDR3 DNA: TGTGCCAGCAGCCAACCAGGGCCAACCATCTACGAGCAGTACTTC. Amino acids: CASSQPGPTIYEQYF.

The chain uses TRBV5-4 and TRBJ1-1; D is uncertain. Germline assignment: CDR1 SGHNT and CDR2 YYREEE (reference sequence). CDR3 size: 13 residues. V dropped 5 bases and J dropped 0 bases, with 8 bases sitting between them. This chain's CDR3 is CASSRHLNTEAFF. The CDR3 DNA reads TGTGCCAGCAGTCGGCACCTGAACACTGAAGCTTTCTTT.

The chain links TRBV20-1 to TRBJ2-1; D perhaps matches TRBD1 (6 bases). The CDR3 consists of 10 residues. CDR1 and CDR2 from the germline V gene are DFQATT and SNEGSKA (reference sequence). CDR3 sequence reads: CSSGDNEQFF. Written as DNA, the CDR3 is TGCAGCTCAGGGGACAATGAGCAGTTCTTC.

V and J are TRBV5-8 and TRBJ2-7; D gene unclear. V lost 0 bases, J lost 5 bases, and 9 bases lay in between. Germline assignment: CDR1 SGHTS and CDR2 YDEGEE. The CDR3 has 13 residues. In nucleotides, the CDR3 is TGTGCCAGCAGCTTGGCTAGTTTCCACGAGCAGTACTTC. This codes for CASSLASFHEQYF. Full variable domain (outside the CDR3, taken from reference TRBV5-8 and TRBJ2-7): EAGVTQSPTHLIKTRGQQATLRCSPISGHTSVYWYQQALGLGLQFLLWYDEGEERNRGNFPPRFSGRQFPNYSSELNVNALELEDSALYLCASSLASFHEQYFGPGTRLTVT.

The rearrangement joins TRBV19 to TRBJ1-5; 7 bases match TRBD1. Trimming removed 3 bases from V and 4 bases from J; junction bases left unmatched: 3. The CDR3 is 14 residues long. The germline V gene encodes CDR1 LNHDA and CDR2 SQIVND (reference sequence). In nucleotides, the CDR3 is TGTGCCAGTAGTATGGGACAGAAGAATCAGCCCCAGCATTTT. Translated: CASSMGQKNQPQHF.

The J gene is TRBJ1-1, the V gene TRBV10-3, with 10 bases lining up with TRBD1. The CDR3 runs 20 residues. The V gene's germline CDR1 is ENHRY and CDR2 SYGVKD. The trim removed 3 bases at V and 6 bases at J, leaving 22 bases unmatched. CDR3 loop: CAISDPPQRTGGYPLPEAFF. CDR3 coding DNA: TGTGCCATCAGTGACCCCCCCCAACGGACAGGGGGTTACCCACTGCCTGAAGCTTTCTTT.

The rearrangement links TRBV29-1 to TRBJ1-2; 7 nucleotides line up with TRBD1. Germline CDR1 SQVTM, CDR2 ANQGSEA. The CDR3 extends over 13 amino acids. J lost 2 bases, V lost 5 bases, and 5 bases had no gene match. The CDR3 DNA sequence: TGCAGCGTTCAAGGGGGACAGAACTATGGCTACACCTTC. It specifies CSVQGGQNYGYTF.

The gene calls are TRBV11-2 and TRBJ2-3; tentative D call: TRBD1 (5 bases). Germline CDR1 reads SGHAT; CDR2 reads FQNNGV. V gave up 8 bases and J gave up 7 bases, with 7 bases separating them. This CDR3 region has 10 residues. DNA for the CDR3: TGTGCCAGCGGGGCCCATACGCAGTATTTT. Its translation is CASGAHTQYF.

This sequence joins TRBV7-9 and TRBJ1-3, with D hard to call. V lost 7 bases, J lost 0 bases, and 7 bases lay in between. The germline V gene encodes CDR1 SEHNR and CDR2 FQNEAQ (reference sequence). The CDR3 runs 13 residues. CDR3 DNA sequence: TGTGCCAGCAAGGATGGCTCTGGAAACACCATATATTTT. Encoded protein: CASKDGSGNTIYF.

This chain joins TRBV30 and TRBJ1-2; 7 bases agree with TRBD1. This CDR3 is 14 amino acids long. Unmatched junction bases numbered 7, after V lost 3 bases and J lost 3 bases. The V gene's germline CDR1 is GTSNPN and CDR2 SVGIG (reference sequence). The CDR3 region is CAWRENRGYYGYTF. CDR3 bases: TGTGCCTGGAGGGAGAACAGGGGTTACTATGGCTACACCTTC.

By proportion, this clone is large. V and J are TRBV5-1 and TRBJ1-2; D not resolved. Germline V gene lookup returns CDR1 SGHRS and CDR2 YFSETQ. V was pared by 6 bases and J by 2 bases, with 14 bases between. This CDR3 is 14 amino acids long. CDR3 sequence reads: CASTPTGVNYGYTF. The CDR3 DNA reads TGCGCCAGCACCCCAACCGGGGTCAACTATGGCTACACCTTC.

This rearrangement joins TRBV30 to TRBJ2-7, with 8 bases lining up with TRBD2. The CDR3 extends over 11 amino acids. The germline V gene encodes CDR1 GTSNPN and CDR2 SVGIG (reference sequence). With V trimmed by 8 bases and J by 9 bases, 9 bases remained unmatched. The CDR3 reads CAHSVAGLQYF. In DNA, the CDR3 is TGTGCCCATTCCGTAGCGGGACTGCAGTACTTC.

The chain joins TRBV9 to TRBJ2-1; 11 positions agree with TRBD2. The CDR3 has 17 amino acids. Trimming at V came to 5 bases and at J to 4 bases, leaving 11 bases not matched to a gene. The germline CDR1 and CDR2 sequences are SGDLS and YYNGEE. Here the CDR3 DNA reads TGTGCCAGCAGGCCCGACGAACTAGCGGGGGAATACAATGAGCAGTTCTTC. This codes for CASRPDELAGEYNEQFF.

CDR3: CASSLEGGLGYEQYF. The CDR3 coding sequence is TGTGCCAGCAGCTTAGAGGGGGGACTGGGCTACGAGCAGTACTTC. The rearrangement links TRBV7-9 to TRBJ2-7; D may match TRBD1 or TRBD2 (6 bases each). The CDR3 length is 15 residues. Germline V lookup: CDR1 SEHNR, CDR2 FQNEAQ (reference sequence). The V end lost 1 base, the J end lost 3 bases, and 13 bases lay between the germline ends.

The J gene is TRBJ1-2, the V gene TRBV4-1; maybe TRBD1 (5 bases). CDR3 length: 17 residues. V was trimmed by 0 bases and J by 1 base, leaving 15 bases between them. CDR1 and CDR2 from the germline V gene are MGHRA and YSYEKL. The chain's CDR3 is CASSQDTVRDLNYGYTF. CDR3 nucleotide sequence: TGCGCCAGCAGCCAAGATACGGTTAGGGACCTTAACTATGGCTACACCTTC.

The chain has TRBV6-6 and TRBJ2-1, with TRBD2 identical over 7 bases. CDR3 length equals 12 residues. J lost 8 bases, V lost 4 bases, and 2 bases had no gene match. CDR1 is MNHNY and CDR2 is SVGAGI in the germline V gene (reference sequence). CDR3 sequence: CASSLGRDEQFF. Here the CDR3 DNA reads TGTGCCAGCAGTTTGGGGAGGGATGAGCAGTTCTTC.